The clone carrying this TCR beta chain was seen only once. The antigen is unknown. This entry belongs to a study of T cell repertoires in aging, cancer and after chemotherapy. Across the whole study: Donor ages fell into six groups from 30 or younger up to 70 or older. Healthy donor repertoires were recorded over several months to years and showed clear clonal overlap.

Study-level findings and limits: Compared with age-matched healthy donors, untreated hematological or solid cancer patients showed higher blood TCR clonality. In cancer patients, declining TCR diversity with age involved lost richness and lost evenness.

A mixed TRB-A/B primer pool amplified rearranged TRB by multiplex touch-down PCR. MiXCR, run by TCRdb on the multiplex PCR reads, gives a single entry per CDR3 protein. This repertoire shows some 10,000 distinct CDR3 sequences, 25% to 30% found once; its top ten account for approximately 2%. Amplification of TCR beta used genomic DNA extracted from peripheral blood. This CDR3 comprises 14 residues. Looked up from germline, CDR1 is SGHTA and CDR2 is FQGNSA. The V and J ends lost 2 bases and 2 bases, in that order; junction bases with no gene match: 2. The sequenced material came from blood. The receptor comes from a human donor in good health. The rearrangement links TRBV7-2 to TRBJ2-5, with 7 bases lining up with TRBD2. The CDR3 sequence is CASSLRREQETQYF. Here the CDR3 DNA reads TGTGCCAGCAGCTTACGGCGGGAGCAAGAGACCCAGTACTTC.